This T cell receptor (beta chain) was captured by sequencing in a study of shared clonotypes between healthy human individuals. On this clone: One end of the junction does not line up with germline, which may come from a read error.

The CDR3 extends over 14 amino acids. The germline CDR1 and CDR2 sequences are LNHNV and YYDKDF (reference sequence). Some clones are missing from TCRdb's copy, which holds only in-frame ones; the method was immunoSEQ multiplex PCR. The repertoire has 2 million to 2.5 million clones, just under 95% of them found once; the top ten carry 0.85% to 1.2%. Terminally differentiated effector memory CD45RA+ cells were excluded from the naive CD8 cells, which were CD45RO-negative and positively selected for CCR7. Specimen: naive CD8+ T cells sorted from blood. The clonotype comes from a man between 18 and 35 years old in good health. The rearrangement links TRBV15 to TRBJ1-1, with D possibly matching TRBD1 (5 bases). The CDR3 reads CATSGDRDVATAFF. The CDR3 nucleotides are TGTGCCACCAGCGGAGATCGGGACGTAGCCACGGCTTTCTTT.